Below, one TCR beta chain is given with its context. As yet, its antigen is unknown. The data stem from a study of cytomegalovirus exposure and HLA in healthy donors. Primers: 60 Vbeta forward and 13 Jbeta reverse. Clones were read by immunoSEQ multiplex PCR, and TCRdb kept only the in-frame ones, dropping some. The repertoire holds 100,000 to 150,000 clones, with roughly a sixth as singletons. Whole-study results and caveats: A later analysis showed TCR association rates differing by HLA locus, peaking at DRB1 and lowest at HLA-C. TCR beta V- and J-gene trimming, according to a later analysis, was linked to a missense DCLRE1C variant. Reportedly, fewer N-insertions than the approximately 690-donor mean appeared in an Asian-associated ancestry cluster in a later analysis. Cytomegalovirus-associated TCR beta chains were listed, numbering some 150.

This CDR3 is built from 12 residues. Germline CDR1 and CDR2: SGHTA and FQGNSA. V lost 5 bases to trimming and J lost 5 bases, with 10 bases between them. The sample taken for sequencing was PBMCs. The chain recombines TRBV7-2 with TRBJ2-7, with D uncertain. The clonotype was recovered from a female donor in good health and CMV-seropositive. The CDR3 nucleotides read TGTGCCAGCAGCCTATTCATGGACGAGCAGTACTTC. Translation: CASSLFMDEQYF.